Reported below is one T cell receptor beta chain. Its antigen is unidentified. The sample comes from a study of shared clonotypes between healthy human individuals. For every subset, genomic DNA was evenly distributed across several immunoSEQ plates. Profiled with immunoSEQ multiplex PCR; TCRdb holds only in-frame clones, not every one. The sample has 780,000 or so clones, roughly 72% seen once. Regarding the study as a whole: Shared across a handful of donors were around 5% of the naive CD4 clonotypes.

Germline assignment: CDR1 MNHNS and CDR2 SASEGT. V gave up 6 bases and J gave up 7 bases; unmatched junction bases: 12. The CDR3 loop spans 15 amino acids. Sequences were obtained from memory CD4+ T cells sorted from blood. Specified subset: CD45RA-negative fraction. The chain has TRBV6-1 and TRBJ2-1; 7 bases map to TRBD2. The source of this sequence is a woman aged 30 to 39 in good health. CDR3 bases: TGTGCCAGCAGAACACTAGCGCAAATCGGGAATGAGCAGTTCTTC. Translating gives CASRTLAQIGNEQFF.